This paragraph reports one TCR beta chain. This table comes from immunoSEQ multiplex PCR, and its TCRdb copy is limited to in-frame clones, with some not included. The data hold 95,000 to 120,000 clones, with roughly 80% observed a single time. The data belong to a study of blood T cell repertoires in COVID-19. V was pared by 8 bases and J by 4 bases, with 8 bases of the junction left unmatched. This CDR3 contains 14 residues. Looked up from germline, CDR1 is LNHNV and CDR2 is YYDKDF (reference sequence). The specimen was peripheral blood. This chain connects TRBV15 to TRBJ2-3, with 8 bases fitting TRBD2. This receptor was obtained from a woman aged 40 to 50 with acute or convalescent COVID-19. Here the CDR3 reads CATGAGGGSDTQYF. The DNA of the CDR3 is TGTGCCACCGGGGCGGGGGGCGGGTCAGATACGCAGTATTTT.